This T cell receptor beta chain came from a study of blood T cell repertoires in COVID-19 (dated by TCRdb to the early 2020s). Study-wide context: Samples from collaborators originated in the United States, Italy and Spain and spanned both the acute and convalescent phases of COVID-19. Sample metadata almost always included a de-identified subject ID, COVID-19 status, age in years and sex. The samples were drawn from the first 160 participants of the ongoing ImmuneRACE study and from over 950 subjects provided by 6 global collaborators. The repertoires were released in a freely available public database intended as a resource for research on the immune response to SARS-CoV-2. HLA class I and class II types, where available, came from metadata supplied by the sample provider rather than from assay-based typing. The material from the prospective study consisted of cDNA or gDNA derived from T cells, B-cell-depleted T cells, or PBMCs. Deeply sampled blood TCRbeta repertoires from subjects exposed to, actively infected with, or recovered from COVID-19 were included in the dataset.

Including cysteine and phenylalanine, the CDR3 has 16 amino acids. Of all the DNA, just the CDR3 is kept, 48 bases in frame from base 1. At the junction V is shortened by 8 bases and J by 3 bases; bases outside the gene matches: 14. CDR1 MNHEY and CDR2 SMNVEV were looked up in the germline V gene (reference sequence). TCRbeta CDR3 regions were amplified from genomic DNA using the immunoSEQ Assay, a bias-controlled multiplex PCR. The original pipeline was this. The number of nucleated cells in each sample was estimated by amplification of reference gene primers within the assay. To quantify the absolute abundance of each unique TCRbeta CDR3 rearrangement, sequence reads were collapsed and filtered. Productive Simpson clonality was computed per sample as the square root of Simpson's diversity index over productive rearrangements. Not all clones reach the TCRdb copy of this immuneACCESS table, which keeps in-frame sequences only. Checked studies attribute under half of the gap to unresolved V genes and leave the rest unexplained. From that table come the V and J calls and clone size; the DNA was used to work out D and trimming. Here the sample has about 160,000 clones; around 92% occur a single time. The ten largest account for approximately 2.9% of the sample.

This clone has a handful of counts. What antigen it recognizes has not been identified. Per-nucleotide qualities are absent, and no much larger clonotype sits a single base away. The paper's findings and limits, for the study overall: The quantity of clinical and demographic metadata differed by source and by participant and was supplied without curation.

The collaborating institutions used their own protocols to collect whole blood in K2EDTA tubes. For TCRbeta analysis, collaborators shipped samples as frozen whole blood, isolated PBMCs, or DNA extracted from either of those sample types. This chain is built from TRBV27 and TRBJ1-2, and 8 junctional nucleotides match TRBD1. The source is a man between 60 and 75 years old with acute or convalescent COVID-19. Sequenced: peripheral blood. The CDR3 protein is CASGYRPDRVHYGYTF. The base sequence is TGTGCCAGCGGATACCGCCCGGACAGGGTCCACTATGGCTACACCTTC.